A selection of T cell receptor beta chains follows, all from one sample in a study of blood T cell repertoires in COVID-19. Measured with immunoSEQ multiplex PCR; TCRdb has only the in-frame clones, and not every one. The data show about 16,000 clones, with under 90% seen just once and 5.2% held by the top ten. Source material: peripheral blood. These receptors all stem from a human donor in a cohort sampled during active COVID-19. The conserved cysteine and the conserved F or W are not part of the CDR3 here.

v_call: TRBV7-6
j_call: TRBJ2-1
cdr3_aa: ASAPGLAGLNEQF

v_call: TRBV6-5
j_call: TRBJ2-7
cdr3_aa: ATSRGGSYEQY

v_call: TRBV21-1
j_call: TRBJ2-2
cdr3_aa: ASSNSPSGSSGELF

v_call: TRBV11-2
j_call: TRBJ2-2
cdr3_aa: ASITIRGGSTGELF

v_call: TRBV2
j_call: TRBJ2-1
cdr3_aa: ASSVGGSSYNEQF

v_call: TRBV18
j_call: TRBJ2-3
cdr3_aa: ASSQSSGTVDTQY

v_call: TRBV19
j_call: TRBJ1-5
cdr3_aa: ASSRDLAGNNQPQH

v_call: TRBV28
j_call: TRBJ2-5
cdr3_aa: ATVLRDWETQY

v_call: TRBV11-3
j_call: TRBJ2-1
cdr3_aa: ASSLGAPSGRADEQF

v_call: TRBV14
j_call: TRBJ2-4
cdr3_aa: ASSQDRLAGNIQY

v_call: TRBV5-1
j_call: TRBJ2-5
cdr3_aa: ASSKPLTGEVEETQY

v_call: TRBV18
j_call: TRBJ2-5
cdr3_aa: ASSPGPQETQY

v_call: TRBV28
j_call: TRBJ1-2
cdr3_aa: ASSPPRAQGYGYT

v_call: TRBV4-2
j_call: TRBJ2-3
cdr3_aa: ASSQGLATGDTQY

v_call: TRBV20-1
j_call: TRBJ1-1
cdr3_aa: SARERFEAF

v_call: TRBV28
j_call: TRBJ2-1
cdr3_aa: ASSKPGLGHNEQF

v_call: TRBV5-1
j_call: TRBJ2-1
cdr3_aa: ASSLVGRAGVPYNEQF

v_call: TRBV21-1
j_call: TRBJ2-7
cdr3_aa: ASSKTAGVVDYEQY

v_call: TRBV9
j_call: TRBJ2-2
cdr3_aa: ASSSLNTGELF

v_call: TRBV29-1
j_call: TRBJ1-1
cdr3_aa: SDTGGSPEAF

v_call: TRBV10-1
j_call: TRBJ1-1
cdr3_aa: ASSESTGNTEAF

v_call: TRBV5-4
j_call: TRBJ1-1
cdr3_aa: ASSLEQALGGAF

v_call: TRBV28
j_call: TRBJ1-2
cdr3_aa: ASSLSAGGGGYT

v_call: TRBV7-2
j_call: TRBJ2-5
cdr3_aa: ASSSRGARETQY

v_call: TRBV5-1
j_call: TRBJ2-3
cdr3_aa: ASTPPGDTQY

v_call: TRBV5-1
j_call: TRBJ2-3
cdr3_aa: ASSLDASGSIDTQY

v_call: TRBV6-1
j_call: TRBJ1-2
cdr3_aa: ASSETGTGTYGYT

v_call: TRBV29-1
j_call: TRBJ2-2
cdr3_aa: SGRQARGTGELF

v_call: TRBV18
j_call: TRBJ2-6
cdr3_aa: ASSEAGYGANVLT

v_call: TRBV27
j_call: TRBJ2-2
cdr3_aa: ASSSFRGQPNTGELF

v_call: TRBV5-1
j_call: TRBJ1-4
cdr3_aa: ASSPQGNEKLF

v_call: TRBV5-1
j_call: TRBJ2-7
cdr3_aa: ASSLEVASREQY

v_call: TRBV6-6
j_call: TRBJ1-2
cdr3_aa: ASGQYGYT

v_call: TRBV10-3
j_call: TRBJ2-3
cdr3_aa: AISEFADTQY

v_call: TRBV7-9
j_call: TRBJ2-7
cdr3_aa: ASRGQGNEQY

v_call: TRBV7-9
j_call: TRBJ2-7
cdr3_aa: ASRGTGAYEQY

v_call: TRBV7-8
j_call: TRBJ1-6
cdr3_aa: ASSLDNRGRRNSPLH

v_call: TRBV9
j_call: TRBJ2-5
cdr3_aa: ASSVGTVYQETQY

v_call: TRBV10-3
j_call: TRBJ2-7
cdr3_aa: AISGQGGGEQY

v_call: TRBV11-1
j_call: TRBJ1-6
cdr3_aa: ASSHGQSHSPLH

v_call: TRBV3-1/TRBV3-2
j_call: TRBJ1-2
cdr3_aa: ASSLRDSLYGYT

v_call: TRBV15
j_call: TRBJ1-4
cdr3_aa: ATSRDLPGGDEKLF

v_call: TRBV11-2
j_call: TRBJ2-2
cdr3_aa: ASSLLTGAHTGELF

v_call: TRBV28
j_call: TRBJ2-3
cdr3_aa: ASRKQGIDTQY

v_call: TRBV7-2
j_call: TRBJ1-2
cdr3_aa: ASSLQTGDRGYT

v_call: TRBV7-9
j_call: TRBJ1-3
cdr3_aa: ASSFGPSGPSSGNTIY

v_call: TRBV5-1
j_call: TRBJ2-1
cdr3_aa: ASSFLGDEQF

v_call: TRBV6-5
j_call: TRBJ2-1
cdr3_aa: ASSLSGTGLLGEQF

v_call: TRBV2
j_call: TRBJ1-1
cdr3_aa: ASGASGSEAF

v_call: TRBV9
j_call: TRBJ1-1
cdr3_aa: ASSVEPGGGTEAF

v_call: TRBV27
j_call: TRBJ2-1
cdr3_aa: ASRDTGTSGRARNEQF

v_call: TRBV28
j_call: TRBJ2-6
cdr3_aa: ASRAQASSGANVLT

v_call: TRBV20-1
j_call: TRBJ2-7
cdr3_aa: SASHSRGFSYEQY

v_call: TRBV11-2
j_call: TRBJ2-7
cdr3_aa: ASSLELAGIYEQY